This TCR beta chain was found in a study of human T cells and chemical hapten exposure. Study-level results: Controls formed significantly fewer large CDR3 similarity clusters than expanded TCRs did.

This clonotype has ten or more counts. Its antigen is currently unknown. With V trimmed by 10 bases and J by 4 bases, 7 bases remained unmatched. Germline loops: CDR1 MDHEN, CDR2 SYDVKM. CDR3 length: 13 amino acids. For the library, individual cDNA molecules each received unique molecular identifiers. TCRdb independently ran MiXCR on the RACE reads; one entry per CDR3 protein. This table has 100,000 or so distinct CDR3 sequences, 9.5% to 11% appearing once. Time point given: patch test 2, 6 weeks after DPC sensitization. Treatment denoted: therapeutic diphenylcyclopropenone sensitization with weekly scalp DPC.

This chain connects TRBV28 to TRBJ1-5; the match to TRBD1 covers 7 bases. The origin of this receptor is a man aged 40-49 years with alopecia areata. Some clones in this sample may be carry-over from other donors' samples. The sample was whole blood, taken in connection with sensitization to the hapten diphenylcyclopropenone (DPC). The CDR3 nucleotides read TGTGCCACTGGGGACAGACCTAATCAGCCCCAGCATTTT. Translation gives CATGDRPNQPQHF.